These 20 T cell receptor beta chains share one sample of origin, sequenced in a study of technical replicates of blood from several donors. Here immunoSEQ multiplex PCR was the method, and the copy in TCRdb shows in-frame clones only, minus some. The sample records roughly 76,000 clones, 90% to 95% being singletons. What was sequenced was T cells isolated from PBMCs. The receptors come from a human donor in good health.

CDR3 sequence (DNA): TGTGCCAGCAGCTCCTCCGGGACACCCTCCTCTATGAACACTGAAGCTTTCTTT. Translation gives CASSSSGTPSSMNTEAFF. The rearrangement joins TRBV11-3 to TRBJ1-1; TRBD1 is a possible D gene (6 bases). The V gene lost 4 bases and the J gene lost 0 bases, with 21 bases spanning the gap. The CDR3 contains 18 residues. CDR1 is SGHNT and CDR2 is YENEEA in the germline V gene.

This clone was recorded once. The V and J genes are TRBV11-2 and TRBJ2-3, with D possibly being TRBD2 (6 bases). Germline values: CDR1 SGHAT, CDR2 FQNNGV. CDR3 length: 16 amino acids. Trimming shortened V by 5 bases and J by 0 bases, and 15 bases separated the two germline ends. The CDR3 here is CASSPFWGTSTDTQYF. CDR3 bases: TGTGCCAGCAGCCCGTTTTGGGGGACTAGCACAGATACGCAGTATTTT.

The chain recombines TRBV5-1 with TRBJ2-5; tentative D call: TRBD2 (7 bases). Germline V gene lookup returns CDR1 SGHRS and CDR2 YFSETQ. Trimming shortened V by 4 bases and J by 2 bases, and 21 bases separated the two germline ends. CDR3 size: 17 residues. CDR3 sequence: CASSNLPGGGGQETQYF. The CDR3 DNA reads TGCGCCAGCAGCAATCTCCCCGGAGGGGGGGGTCAAGAGACCCAGTACTTC.

The chain carries TRBV5-4 and TRBJ1-2, with TRBD1 matching over 10 bases. Germline V gene lookup returns CDR1 SGHNT and CDR2 YYREEE (reference sequence). This CDR3 comprises 14 residues. V dropped 5 bases and J dropped 4; count of bases not matched to a gene: 5. CDR3 protein: CASRLTGGIYGYTF. Written as DNA, the CDR3 is TGTGCCAGCAGGTTGACAGGGGGCATCTATGGCTACACCTTC.

This CDR3 is CASSMAAKNIQYF. The CDR3, as DNA: TGTGCCAGTAGTATGGCAGCCAAAAACATTCAGTACTTC. The chain uses TRBV19 and TRBJ2-4, with D unclear. The CDR3 has 13 residues. With 3 bases removed from V and 0 bases from J, the gap between germline ends came to 3 bases. Germline V CDR1 and CDR2: LNHDA, SQIVND (reference sequence).

The rearrangement links TRBV4-1 to TRBJ1-5, with TRBD1 as a possible D gene (6 bases). Germline assignment: CDR1 MGHRA and CDR2 YSYEKL. V was pared by 0 bases and J by 6 bases, with 9 bases between. This CDR3 is built from 14 residues. In DNA form, the CDR3 reads TGCGCCAGCAGCCAAGACCCAGGGGTTCAGCCCCAGCATTTT. It translates to CASSQDPGVQPQHF.

V usage is TRBV5-6 and J usage is TRBJ2-4; 9 nucleotides agree with TRBD1. The CDR3 totals 18 residues. Germline V gives CDR1 SGHDT, CDR2 YYEEEE. The ends lost 1 base at V and 8 bases at J; junction bases unmatched: 16. CDR3 in amino acids: CASSLSLSGTGPKYIQYF. CDR3 bases: TGTGCCAGCAGCTTGTCCCTATCCGGGACAGGGCCGAAGTACATTCAGTACTTC.

The gene calls are TRBV28 and TRBJ1-2; no reliable D call. There are 14 residues in the CDR3. V was shortened by 3 bases and J by 3 bases, with 11 bases between the two germline ends. Per germline, CDR1 MDHEN and CDR2 SYDVKM. The CDR3 region is CASSFQRTYYGYTF. DNA of the CDR3: TGTGCCAGCAGTTTCCAGCGGACTTACTATGGCTACACCTTC.

The chain combines TRBV29-1 with TRBJ2-3; D unresolved. The CDR3 contains 13 residues. CDR1 is SQVTM, CDR2 ANQGSEA, per germline. Trimming shortened V by 7 bases and J by 0 bases, and 11 bases separated the two germline ends. CDR3: CSAHLPSTDTQYF. The CDR3 DNA follows: TGCAGCGCACACCTTCCCAGCACAGATACGCAGTATTTT.

The CDR3 here is CASSVGVSSGGLFSYEQYF. The CDR3 DNA sequence: TGTGCCAGCAGCGTAGGAGTATCTAGCGGGGGGCTTTTCTCCTACGAGCAGTACTTC. The chain recombines TRBV9 with TRBJ2-7; 11 bases map to TRBD2. CDR1 and CDR2 from the germline V gene are SGDLS and YYNGEE. With 0 bases clipped from V and 0 bases from J, the junction kept 11 bases outside the gene matches. This CDR3 region has 19 residues. The complete variable domain, with remaining parts taken from reference TRBV9 and TRBJ2-7, reads DSGVTQTPKHLITATGQRVTLRCSPRSGDLSVYWYQQSLDQGLQFLIQYYNGEERAKGNILERFSAQQFPDLHSELNLSSLELGDSALYFCASSVGVSSGGLFSYEQYFGPGTRLTVT.

The chain combines TRBV18 with TRBJ1-4, with TRBD1 matching over 7 bases. The CDR3 loop spans 14 amino acids. Germline trimming cut 5 bases from V and 8 bases from J; bases unmatched to any gene: 8. Looked up from germline, CDR1 is KGHSH and CDR2 is LQKENI. CDR3 sequence: CASSVGRDSEKLFF. CDR3 bases: TGTGCCAGCTCAGTTGGCCGGGACAGCGAAAAACTGTTTTTT.

The chain carries TRBV28 and TRBJ2-7; the D gene is possibly TRBD2 (5 bases). Looked up from germline, CDR1 is MDHEN and CDR2 is SYDVKM. This CDR3 contains 12 residues. V was pared by 4 bases and J by 7 bases, with 11 bases between. DNA of the CDR3: TGTGCCAGCAGTTACACAACGGGGGAGCAGTACTTC. Its translation: CASSYTTGEQYF.

The chain has TRBV7-9 and TRBJ1-2; D might be TRBD1 (6 bases). Between the trimmed V and J ends, which lost 2 bases and 2 bases, there was a span of 15 bases. Germline V CDR1 and CDR2: SEHNR, FQNEAQ (reference sequence). CDR3 size: 16 residues. DNA of the CDR3: TGTGCCAGCAGCTTAAGGGGCGGGGGCGACAACTATGGCTACACCTTC. Translated: CASSLRGGGDNYGYTF.

This clone was detected once. This chain joins TRBV7-3 and TRBJ1-1; TRBD1 matches at 9 bases. The CDR3 contains 15 residues. Trimming took 5 bases from V and 3 from J; bases not matched to a gene: 7. Germline loops: CDR1 SGHTA, CDR2 FQGTGA. CDR3: CASSPWTGEYTEAFF. CDR3 nucleotide sequence: TGTGCCAGCAGCCCTTGGACAGGGGAGTACACTGAAGCTTTCTTT.

The chain uses TRBV7-8 and TRBJ1-6; D is unresolved. Trimming cost V 1 base and J 7 bases, with 8 bases left between them. Germline-derived CDR1 and CDR2 are SGHVS and FQNEAQ. CDR3 length equals 14 residues. CDR3 DNA sequence: TGTGCCAGCAGCTTAGTAGCCCGGAATTCACCCCTCCACTTT. It encodes CASSLVARNSPLHF.

The gene calls are TRBV18 and TRBJ1-4, with 9 bases matching TRBD1. This CDR3 has 14 residues. V lost 6 bases to trimming and J lost 5 bases; unmatched junction nucleotides: 4. Germline loops: CDR1 KGHSH, CDR2 LQKENI. The CDR3 region is CASSAGTGNEKLFF. The CDR3 coding sequence is TGTGCCAGCTCGGCCGGGACAGGGAATGAAAAACTGTTTTTT.

This chain uses TRBV27 with TRBJ2-1; 10 bases match TRBD1. Per the germline V gene, CDR1 is MNHEY and CDR2 is SMNVEV (reference sequence). The CDR3 totals 16 residues. Trimming at V came to 1 base and at J to 2 bases, leaving 2 bases not matched to a gene. CDR3 amino acids: CASSLYGQGAYNEQFF. DNA for the CDR3: TGTGCCAGCAGTTTATACGGACAGGGGGCCTACAATGAGCAGTTCTTC.

This clone was counted a few times. This rearrangement joins TRBV6-4 to TRBJ1-1, with TRBD1 matching 8 bases. This CDR3 comprises 14 residues. With 8 bases clipped from V and 1 base from J, the junction kept 6 bases outside the gene matches. Per germline, CDR1 MRHNA and CDR2 SNTAGT. CDR3 region: CASSTGTGNTEAFF. CDR3 in DNA: TGTGCCAGCTCAACCGGGACAGGGAACACTGAAGCTTTCTTT.

V is TRBV4-1 and J is TRBJ2-1, with 14 nucleotides matching TRBD2. The germline gives CDR1 MGHRA, CDR2 YSYEKL. Trimming at V came to 4 bases and at J to 7 bases, leaving 3 bases not matched to a gene. This CDR3 region has 15 residues. The CDR3 sequence: CASSPTSGGGNEQFF. The CDR3 DNA reads as TGCGCCAGCAGCCCGACTAGCGGGGGGGGAAATGAGCAGTTCTTC.

The chain has TRBV29-1 and TRBJ2-2; perhaps TRBD2 as D (5 bases). Germline values: CDR1 SQVTM, CDR2 ANQGSEA. CDR3 size: 14 residues. V lost 7 bases, J lost 1 base, and 13 bases lay in between. The CDR3 DNA is TGCAGCGCCCAGGAGGATTTGAACACCGGGGAGCTGTTTTTT. This codes for CSAQEDLNTGELFF.